The source of this TCR beta chain is a study of OX40 agonist ivuxolimab in advanced cancers. Study details: Patients in dose escalation had liver, melanoma, kidney or head and neck cancers. Points from the study as a whole: Expanded peripheral T cells had an undetermined antigen specificity.

Points on this clone: The target antigen is unknown.

This table comes from immunoSEQ multiplex PCR, and its TCRdb copy is limited to in-frame clones, with some not included. The sample records 30,000 or so clones, 80% to 95% being singletons. The CDR3 extends over 14 amino acids. CDR1 is SGHAT, CDR2 FQNNGV, per germline. The J segment lost 6 bases and the V segment lost 1 base, leaving 4 bases of the junction unmatched. The origin of this receptor is an adult with an advanced solid tumor such as melanoma, head and neck, liver or kidney cancer. Sequenced here: CD4+ or CD8+ T cells sorted from blood, sampled in a trial of the OX40 agonist ivuxolimab. V is TRBV11-2 and J is TRBJ2-7; 9 bases match TRBD2. CDR3 bases: TGTGCCAGCAGCTTAGTTCTAGCGGGACGCGAGCAGTACTTC. Translation gives CASSLVLAGREQYF.